One sample yielded the 23 T cell receptor beta chains listed below, sequenced in a study of T cells in Graves' hyperthyroidism and ophthalmopathy. Amplification yielded TCR beta CDR3 regions, with RNA transcripts as the source. TCR CDR3 underwent first-round RT-PCR with the HTBI primer set. TCRdb recomputed calls from the multiplex PCR reads with MiXCR, one row per CDR3 protein. This sample has approximately 530,000 distinct CDR3 sequences; roughly 21% occur once, and the top ten carry 45% to 50%. Sequencing was done on a sample of blood. These receptors were collected from a man in his forties with Graves' ophthalmopathy.

In this sample, this clonotype turned up a few times. The genes are TRBV5-6 and TRBJ2-2, with D hard to call. The CDR3 runs 13 residues. V was shortened by 5 bases and J by 4 bases, with 9 bases between the two germline ends. Germline V gene data show CDR1 as SGHDT and CDR2 as YYEEEE. In DNA form, the CDR3 reads TGTGCCAGCAGAAATAGATTCACCGGGGAGCTGTTTTTT. Residues: CASRNRFTGELFF.

This clonotype was seen only a few times. The CDR3 nucleotides read TGTGCCAGCAGCCAAGGGTCAGGGGCGTTGGGCACAGATACGCAGTATTTT. The encoded protein is CASSQGSGALGTDTQYF. This rearrangement joins TRBV14 to TRBJ2-3; D is perhaps TRBD1 (6 bases). The ends were cut back, 1 base at V and 1 base at J, with 15 bases in the middle. Germline CDR1 and CDR2: SGHDN and FVKESK. The CDR3 has 17 amino acids. Supplemented by reference TRBV14 and TRBJ2-3, the full variable domain reads EAGVTQFPSHSVIEKGQTVTLRCDPISGHDNLYWYRRVMGKEIKFLLHFVKESKQDESGMPNNRFLAERTGGTYSTLKVQPAELEDSGVYFCASSQGSGALGTDTQYFGPGTRLTVL.

The V and J genes are TRBV6-1 and TRBJ1-4, with a weak D call TRBD1 (6 bases). The CDR3 sequence is 17 residues long. Germline assignment: CDR1 MNHNS and CDR2 SASEGT. V was trimmed by 3 bases and J by 0 bases, leaving 14 bases between them. CDR3 DNA sequence: TGTGCCAGCAGTGACCTCAGGGGAAGTACAACTAATGAAAAACTGTTTTTT. It encodes CASSDLRGSTTNEKLFF.

This clonotype was observed at least ten times. The chain carries TRBV11-1 and TRBJ2-1; 8 nucleotides match TRBD2. J lost 0 bases, V lost 2 bases, and 3 bases had no gene match. There are 16 residues in the CDR3. The V gene's germline CDR1 is SGHAT and CDR2 FQDESV (reference sequence). The CDR3 loop reads CASSLRSGSSYNEQFF. CDR3 coding DNA: TGTGCCAGCAGCTTACGGAGCGGGAGCTCCTACAATGAGCAGTTCTTC.

This clonotype was counted between two and nine times. The chain uses TRBV14 and TRBJ2-1, with D unresolved. Germline CDR1 reads SGHDN; CDR2 reads FVKESK. The CDR3 sequence is 12 residues long. With 3 bases removed from V and 5 bases from J, the gap between germline ends came to 5 bases. CDR3 sequence: CASSHFHNEQFF. CDR3 sequence (DNA): TGTGCCAGCAGCCACTTCCACAATGAGCAGTTCTTC.

In regard to this clonotype: A much more abundant neighbour one base away suggests this may be a read error. V gene TRBV24-1 combines with J gene TRBJ2-1, with 9 bases matching TRBD1. Germline V CDR1 and CDR2: KGHDR, SFDVKD. The CDR3 covers 15 residues. CDR3 in DNA: TGTGCCACCAAGAAAGGCGGACAGGGGAGGAATGGGCAGTTCTTC. It translates to CATKKGGQGRNGQFF.

V is TRBV28 and J is TRBJ2-2, with TRBD2 identical over 9 bases. The CDR3 loop spans 17 amino acids. In germline, CDR1 is MDHEN, CDR2 SYDVKM. J lost 7 bases, V lost 0 bases, and 9 bases had no gene match. This CDR3 reads CASSLWLAGASHGELFF. The CDR3 nucleotides read TGTGCCAGCAGTTTATGGTTAGCGGGAGCATCCCACGGGGAGCTGTTTTTT. Looking up the rest from reference TRBV28 and TRBJ2-2 gives the full variable domain: DVKVTQSSRYLVKRTGEKVFLECVQDMDHENMFWYRQDPGLGLRLIYFSYDVKMKEKGDIPEGYSVSREKKERFSLILESASTNQTSMYLCASSLWLAGASHGELFFGEGSRLTVL.

This clonotype was detected only a few times. The V gene is TRBV5-1, the J gene TRBJ2-7, with TRBD2 as a possible D gene (6 bases). The CDR3 sequence is 15 residues long. Per germline, CDR1 SGHRS and CDR2 YFSETQ. The ends were cut back, 4 bases at V and 3 bases at J, with 17 bases in the middle. The DNA of the CDR3 is TGCGCCAGCAGCCCGAATACCGGGAGAAGCTACGAGCAGTACTTC. Its translation: CASSPNTGRSYEQYF.

This clonotype was counted between two and nine times. A much larger clonotype is one base distant, so this may be a read error. The rearrangement links TRBV12-3 or TRBV12-4 to TRBJ1-2; the D is unclear. V gave up 3 bases and J gave up 2 bases, with 4 bases separating them. This CDR3 region has 12 residues. CDR3 protein: CASSFVNYGYTF. The CDR3 DNA reads as TGTGCCAGCAGTTTCGTCAACTATGGCTACACCTTC.

Ten or more counts support this clonotype. This chain uses TRBV6-2 or TRBV6-3 with TRBJ2-1, with TRBD2 identical over 11 bases. The CDR3 length is 14 residues. Trimming at V came to 8 bases and at J to 5 bases, leaving 5 bases not matched to a gene. Germline V lookup: CDR1 MNHEY, CDR2 SVGEGT. CDR3 in DNA: TGTGCCAGCGCTATAGCGGGAGGGAACAATGAGCAGTTCTTC. This sequence encodes CASAIAGGNNEQFF.

The CDR3 spells CASSPGTQYF. For the CDR3, the DNA is TGTGCCAGCAGTCCCGGGACCCAGTACTTC. The chain employs TRBV28 and TRBJ2-5; D remains unclear. Germline CDR1 and CDR2: MDHEN and SYDVKM. Trimming shortened V by 5 bases and J by 7 bases, and 5 bases separated the two germline ends. The CDR3 contains 10 residues.

The chain employs TRBV6-1 and TRBJ1-6, with a tentative D call TRBD1 (6 bases). The CDR3 sequence is 16 residues long. The V and J ends lost 5 bases and 4 bases respectively, with 15 bases between them. The germline gives CDR1 MNHNS, CDR2 SASEGT. The CDR3, as DNA: TGTGCCAGCAGTCCCAAGACAGGAACATATAATTCACCCCTCCACTTT. Residues: CASSPKTGTYNSPLHF.

The chain has TRBV29-1 and TRBJ2-1, with TRBD2 identical over 8 bases. Trimming cost V 6 bases and J 8 bases; bases outside gene matches: 12. CDR1 SQVTM and CDR2 ANQGSEA come from the germline V gene. The CDR3 contains 14 residues. This CDR3 is CSVDTGTSVDEQFF. CDR3 coding DNA: TGCAGCGTGGATACCGGGACTAGTGTGGATGAGCAGTTCTTC.

This clonotype came up many times. The genes are TRBV6-2 or TRBV6-3 and TRBJ2-7; 7 nucleotides align to TRBD2. Per germline, CDR1 MNHEY and CDR2 SVGEGT. J gave up 6 bases and V 4 bases, and 12 bases lay outside the gene matches. The CDR3 spans 15 residues. The CDR3 region has the DNA TGTGCCAGCAGTTTTCCGGCGGGAGTCCGGGTCGAGCAGTACTTC. Translation: CASSFPAGVRVEQYF.

This clonotype has a count of ten or more. The rearrangement joins TRBV5-1 to TRBJ1-1, with 9 bases matching TRBD1. J lost 5 bases, V lost 0 bases, and 8 bases had no gene match. CDR1 is SGHRS and CDR2 is YFSETQ in the germline V gene. The CDR3 totals 16 residues. For the CDR3, the DNA is TGCGCCAGCAGCTTGGATCCACAGGGGGCTCGGACTGAAGCTTTCTTT. Translating it yields CASSLDPQGARTEAFF.

As for this clonotype: This may arise from a read error, as a much more abundant clone is one base away. The V call is TRBV11-3, the J call TRBJ2-3, with 14 positions matching TRBD2. The CDR3 extends over 17 amino acids. Germline CDR1 and CDR2: SGHNT and YENEEA. The CDR3 region has the DNA TGTGCCCGCAGCTCGCCTCGACTAGCGGGAGGGGCAGATACGCAGTATTTT. Amino acids: CARSSPRLAGGADTQYF.

This clonotype was found a few times. The chain uses TRBV7-3 and TRBJ2-3; weak D call: TRBD1 (8 bases). The V end lost 4 bases, the J end lost 10 bases, and 21 bases lay between the germline ends. Germline V gene sequence: CDR1 SGHTA, CDR2 FQGTGA. There are 15 residues in the CDR3. CDR3 nucleotide sequence: TGTGCCAGCAGCTCCTCAGGGGGCGGGGGCGCGGCGCAGTATTTT. It translates to CASSSSGGGGAAQYF.

This clonotype was observed at least ten times. J is TRBJ2-7 and V is TRBV3-1, with D possibly being TRBD1 (6 bases). CDR3 length: 11 residues. V was clipped by 8 bases and J by 3 bases, with 8 bases between them. Germline CDR1 reads LGHDT; CDR2 reads YNNKEL (reference sequence). DNA of the CDR3: TGTGCCAGCGGCAGGGGCTACGAGCAGTACTTC. The encoded protein is CASGRGYEQYF.

The rearrangement uses TRBV18 and TRBJ2-6, with 8 positions matching TRBD1. Germline-derived CDR1 and CDR2 are KGHSH and LQKENI. V shed 4 bases and J 0 bases; nucleotides not matched to a gene: 11. CDR3 size: 19 residues. The CDR3 region is CASSQSGQGLDSGANVLTF. Here the CDR3 DNA reads TGTGCCAGCTCACAATCCGGACAGGGCCTTGACTCTGGGGCCAACGTCCTGACTTTC.

The sample holds a few counts of this clonotype. One end of the junction is discordant with germline, which a read error may explain. The chain links TRBV5-1 to TRBJ2-5, with 7 bases that match TRBD1. The CDR3 length is 13 residues. CDR1 and CDR2 (germline): SGHRS, YFSETQ. The CDR3 DNA is TGTGCCAGCAGCACGACAGGGCCCGAGACCCAGTACTTC. This sequence encodes CASSTTGPETQYF. The full variable domain, completed using reference TRBV5-1 and TRBJ2-5, is KAGVTQTPRYLIKTRGQQVTLSCSPISGHRSVSWYQQTPGQGLQFLFEYFSETQRNKGNFPGRFSGRQFSNSRSEMNVSTLELGDSALYLCASSTTGPETQYFGPGTRLLVL.

The chain uses TRBV27 and TRBJ1-5, with D uncertain. The V end lost 4 bases, the J end lost 1 base, and 11 bases lay between the germline ends. CDR3 size: 15 residues. CDR1 MNHEY and CDR2 SMNVEV come from the germline V gene (reference sequence). This CDR3 reads CASSSTTLSNQPQHF. In DNA, the CDR3 is TGTGCCAGCAGTTCTACCACCTTGAGCAATCAGCCCCAGCATTTT.

This chain joins TRBV20-1 and TRBJ1-1; TRBD1 matches at 12 bases. The J segment lost 1 base and the V segment lost 5 bases, leaving 8 bases of the junction unmatched. Germline assignment: CDR1 DFQATT and CDR2 SNEGSKA (reference sequence). The length of the CDR3 is 16 residues. Written as DNA, the CDR3 is TGCAGTGCTCCCGGGACAGGGGGCCTAGCGAACACTGAAGCTTTCTTT. Translating it yields CSAPGTGGLANTEAFF.

V and J are TRBV29-1 and TRBJ2-7, with D possibly matching TRBD1 (6 bases). CDR1 is SQVTM, CDR2 ANQGSEA, per germline. This CDR3 contains 13 residues. V lost 6 bases and J lost 2, with 14 bases in between. For the CDR3, the DNA is TGCAGCGTCGAGGACAGCGCTACCTACGAGCAGTACTTC. Its protein is CSVEDSATYEQYF.